This TCR beta chain was sequenced in a study of breast tumors, draining lymph nodes, adjacent tissues. Notes on the study in general: Luminal-like breast cancer showed significantly greater tumor-nontumor repertoire similarity than basal-like breast cancer did. The lymph node origin of tumor T cells was framed as consistent with a hypothesis, not demonstrated. Most tumor T cells seemingly derive from lymph node, then expand in tumor. Tumor TCR diversity was below lymph nodes but above nontumor tissue.

This clonotype showed up many times. What it recognizes is unknown. Axillary draining lymph nodes of breast cancer patients supplied the node samples. TCRdb ran MiXCR on the multiplex PCR reads and lists one entry per CDR3 protein. The repertoire has nearly 200,000 distinct CDR3 sequences, approximately 30% of them found once; the top ten carry approximately 4.3%. The CDR3 has 13 residues. The V end lost 4 bases, the J end lost 7 bases, and 10 bases lay between the germline ends. Germline-derived CDR1 and CDR2 are SNHLY and FYNNEI. Sequencing input: axillary lymph node tissue. The chain employs TRBV2 and TRBJ2-2; no definite D call. This clonotype originated in a female donor with breast cancer. Some clones in this sample may be carry-over from other donors' samples. The CDR3 sequence is CASSAGRDGELFF. The CDR3 nucleotides read TGTGCCAGCAGTGCGGGTAGGGACGGGGAGCTGTTTTTT.